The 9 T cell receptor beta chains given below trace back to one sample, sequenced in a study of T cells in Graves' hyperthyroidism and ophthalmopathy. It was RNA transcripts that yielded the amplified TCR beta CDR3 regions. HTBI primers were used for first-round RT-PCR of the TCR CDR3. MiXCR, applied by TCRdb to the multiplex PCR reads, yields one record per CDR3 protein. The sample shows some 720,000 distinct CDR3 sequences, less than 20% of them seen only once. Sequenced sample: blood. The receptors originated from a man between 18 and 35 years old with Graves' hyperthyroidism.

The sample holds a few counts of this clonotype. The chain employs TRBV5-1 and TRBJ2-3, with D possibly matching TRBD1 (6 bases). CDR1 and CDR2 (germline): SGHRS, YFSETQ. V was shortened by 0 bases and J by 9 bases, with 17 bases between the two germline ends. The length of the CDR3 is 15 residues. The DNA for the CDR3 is TGCGCCAGCAGCTTGGAAAGCGGTCCAGGACAGACGCAGTATTTT. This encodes CASSLESGPGQTQYF.

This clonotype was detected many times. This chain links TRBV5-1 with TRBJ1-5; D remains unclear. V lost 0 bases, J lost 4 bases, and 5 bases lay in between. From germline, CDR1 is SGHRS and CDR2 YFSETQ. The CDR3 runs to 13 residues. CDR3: CASSLGTNQPQHF. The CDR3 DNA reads TGCGCCAGCAGCTTGGGCACAAATCAGCCCCAGCATTTT.

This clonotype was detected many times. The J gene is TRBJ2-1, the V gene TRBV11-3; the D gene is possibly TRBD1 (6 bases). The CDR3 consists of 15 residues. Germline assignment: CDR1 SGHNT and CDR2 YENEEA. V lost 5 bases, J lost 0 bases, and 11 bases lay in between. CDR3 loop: CASSPGTHSYNEQFF. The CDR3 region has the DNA TGTGCCAGCAGCCCCGGGACACACTCCTACAATGAGCAGTTCTTC. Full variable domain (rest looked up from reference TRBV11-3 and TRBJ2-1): EAGVVQSPRYKIIEKKQPVAFWCNPISGHNTLYWYLQNLGQGPELLIRYENEEAVDDSQLPKDRFSAERLKGVDSTLKIQPAELGDSAVYLCASSPGTHSYNEQFFGPGTRLTVL.

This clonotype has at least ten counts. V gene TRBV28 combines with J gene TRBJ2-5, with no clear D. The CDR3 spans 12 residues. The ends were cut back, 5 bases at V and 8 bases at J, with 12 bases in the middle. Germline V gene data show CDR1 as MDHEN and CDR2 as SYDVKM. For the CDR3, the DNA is TGTGCCAGCAGTGTCAAAGGCGGAACCCAGTACTTC. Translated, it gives CASSVKGGTQYF.

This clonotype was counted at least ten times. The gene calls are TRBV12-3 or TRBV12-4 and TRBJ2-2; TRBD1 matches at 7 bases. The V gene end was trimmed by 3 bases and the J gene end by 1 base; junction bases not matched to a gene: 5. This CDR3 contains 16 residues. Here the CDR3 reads CASSFQDRLNTGELFF. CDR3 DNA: TGTGCCAGCAGTTTCCAGGACAGGCTGAACACCGGGGAGCTGTTTTTT.

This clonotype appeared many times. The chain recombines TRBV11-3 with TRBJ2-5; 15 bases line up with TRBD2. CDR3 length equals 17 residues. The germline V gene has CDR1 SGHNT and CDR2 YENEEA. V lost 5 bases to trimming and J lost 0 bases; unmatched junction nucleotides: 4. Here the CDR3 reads CASSLGLAGGYQETQYF. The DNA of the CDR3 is TGTGCCAGCAGCCTGGGACTAGCGGGAGGCTACCAAGAGACCCAGTACTTC.

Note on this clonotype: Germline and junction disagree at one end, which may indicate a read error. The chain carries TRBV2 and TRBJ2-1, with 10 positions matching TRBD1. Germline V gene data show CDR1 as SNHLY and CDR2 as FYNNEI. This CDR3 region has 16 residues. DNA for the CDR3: TGTGCCAGCAGCGAAGTTCCCTGGACAGGGGGTAGGGAGCAGTGCTTC. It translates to CASSEVPWTGGREQCF.

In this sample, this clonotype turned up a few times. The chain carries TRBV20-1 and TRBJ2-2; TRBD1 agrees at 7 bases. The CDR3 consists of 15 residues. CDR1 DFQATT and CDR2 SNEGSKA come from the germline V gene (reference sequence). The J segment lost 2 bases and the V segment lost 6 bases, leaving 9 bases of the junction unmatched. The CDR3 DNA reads TGCAGTGCGGAGGCTCGACAGGGAAACACCGGGGAGCTGTTTTTT. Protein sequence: CSAEARQGNTGELFF.

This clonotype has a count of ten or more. This chain's CDR3 is CASSTTGLGEQYF. The CDR3 DNA sequence: TGTGCCAGCAGTACAACAGGGTTGGGCGAGCAGTACTTC. The rearrangement joins TRBV28 to TRBJ2-7; possible D gene TRBD1, 6 bases. V was cut by 5 bases and J by 6 bases, with 14 bases left in between. The CDR3 extends over 13 amino acids. The germline V gene has CDR1 MDHEN and CDR2 SYDVKM.